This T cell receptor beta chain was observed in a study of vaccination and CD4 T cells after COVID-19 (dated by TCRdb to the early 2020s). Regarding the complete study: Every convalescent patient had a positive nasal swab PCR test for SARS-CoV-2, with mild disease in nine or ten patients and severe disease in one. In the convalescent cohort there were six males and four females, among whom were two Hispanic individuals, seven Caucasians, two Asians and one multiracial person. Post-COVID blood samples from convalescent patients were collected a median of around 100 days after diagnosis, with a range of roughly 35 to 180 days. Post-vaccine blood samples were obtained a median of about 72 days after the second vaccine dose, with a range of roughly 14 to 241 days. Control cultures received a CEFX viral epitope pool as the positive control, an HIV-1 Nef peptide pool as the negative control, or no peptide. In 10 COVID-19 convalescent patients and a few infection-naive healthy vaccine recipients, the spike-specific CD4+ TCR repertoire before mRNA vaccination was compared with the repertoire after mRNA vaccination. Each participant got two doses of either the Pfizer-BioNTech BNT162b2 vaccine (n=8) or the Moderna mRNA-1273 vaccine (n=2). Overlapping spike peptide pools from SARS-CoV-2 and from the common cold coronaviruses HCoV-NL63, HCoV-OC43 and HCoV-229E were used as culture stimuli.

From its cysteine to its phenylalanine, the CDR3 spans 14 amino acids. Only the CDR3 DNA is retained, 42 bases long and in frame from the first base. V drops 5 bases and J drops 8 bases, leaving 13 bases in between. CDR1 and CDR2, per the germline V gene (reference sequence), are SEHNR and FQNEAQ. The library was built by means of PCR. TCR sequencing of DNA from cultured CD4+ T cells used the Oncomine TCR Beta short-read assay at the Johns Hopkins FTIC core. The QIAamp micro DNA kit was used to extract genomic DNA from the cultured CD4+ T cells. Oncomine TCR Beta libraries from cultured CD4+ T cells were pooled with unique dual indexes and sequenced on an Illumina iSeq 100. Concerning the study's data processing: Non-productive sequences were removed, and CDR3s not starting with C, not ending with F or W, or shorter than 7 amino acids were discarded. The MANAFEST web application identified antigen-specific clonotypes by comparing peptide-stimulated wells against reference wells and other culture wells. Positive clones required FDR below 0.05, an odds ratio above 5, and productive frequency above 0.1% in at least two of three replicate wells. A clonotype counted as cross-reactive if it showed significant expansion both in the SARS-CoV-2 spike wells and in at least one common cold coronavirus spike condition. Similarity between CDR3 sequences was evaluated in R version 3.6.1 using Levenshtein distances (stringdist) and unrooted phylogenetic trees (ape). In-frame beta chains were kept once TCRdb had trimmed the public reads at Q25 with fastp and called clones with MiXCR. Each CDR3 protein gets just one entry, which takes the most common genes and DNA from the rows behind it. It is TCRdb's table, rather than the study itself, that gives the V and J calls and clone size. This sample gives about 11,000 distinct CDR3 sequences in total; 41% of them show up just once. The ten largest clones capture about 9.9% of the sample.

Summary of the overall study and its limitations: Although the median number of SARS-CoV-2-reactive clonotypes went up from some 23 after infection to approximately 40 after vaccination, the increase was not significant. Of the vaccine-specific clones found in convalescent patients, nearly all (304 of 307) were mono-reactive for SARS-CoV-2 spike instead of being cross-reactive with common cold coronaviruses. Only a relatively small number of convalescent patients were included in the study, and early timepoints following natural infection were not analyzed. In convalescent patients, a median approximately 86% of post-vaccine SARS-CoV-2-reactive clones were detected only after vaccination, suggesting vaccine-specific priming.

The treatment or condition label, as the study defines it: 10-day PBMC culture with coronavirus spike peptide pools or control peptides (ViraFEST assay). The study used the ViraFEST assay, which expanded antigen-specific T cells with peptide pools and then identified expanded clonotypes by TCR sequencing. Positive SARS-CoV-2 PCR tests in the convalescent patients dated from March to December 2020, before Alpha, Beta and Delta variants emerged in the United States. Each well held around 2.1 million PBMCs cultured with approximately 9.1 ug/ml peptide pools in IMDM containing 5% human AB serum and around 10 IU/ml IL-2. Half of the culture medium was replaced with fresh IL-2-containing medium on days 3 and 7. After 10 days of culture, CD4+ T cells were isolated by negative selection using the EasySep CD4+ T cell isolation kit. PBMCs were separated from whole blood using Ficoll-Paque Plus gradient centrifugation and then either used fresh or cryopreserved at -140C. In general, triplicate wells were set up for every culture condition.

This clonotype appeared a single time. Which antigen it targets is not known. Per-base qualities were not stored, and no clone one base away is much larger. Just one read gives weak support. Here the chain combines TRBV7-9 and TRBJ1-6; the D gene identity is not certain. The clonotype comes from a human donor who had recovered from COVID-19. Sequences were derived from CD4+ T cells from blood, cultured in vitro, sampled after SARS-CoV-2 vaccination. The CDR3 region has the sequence CASSTYSPDSPLHF. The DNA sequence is TGTGCCAGCAGCACCTATAGCCCTGATTCACCCCTCCACTTT.